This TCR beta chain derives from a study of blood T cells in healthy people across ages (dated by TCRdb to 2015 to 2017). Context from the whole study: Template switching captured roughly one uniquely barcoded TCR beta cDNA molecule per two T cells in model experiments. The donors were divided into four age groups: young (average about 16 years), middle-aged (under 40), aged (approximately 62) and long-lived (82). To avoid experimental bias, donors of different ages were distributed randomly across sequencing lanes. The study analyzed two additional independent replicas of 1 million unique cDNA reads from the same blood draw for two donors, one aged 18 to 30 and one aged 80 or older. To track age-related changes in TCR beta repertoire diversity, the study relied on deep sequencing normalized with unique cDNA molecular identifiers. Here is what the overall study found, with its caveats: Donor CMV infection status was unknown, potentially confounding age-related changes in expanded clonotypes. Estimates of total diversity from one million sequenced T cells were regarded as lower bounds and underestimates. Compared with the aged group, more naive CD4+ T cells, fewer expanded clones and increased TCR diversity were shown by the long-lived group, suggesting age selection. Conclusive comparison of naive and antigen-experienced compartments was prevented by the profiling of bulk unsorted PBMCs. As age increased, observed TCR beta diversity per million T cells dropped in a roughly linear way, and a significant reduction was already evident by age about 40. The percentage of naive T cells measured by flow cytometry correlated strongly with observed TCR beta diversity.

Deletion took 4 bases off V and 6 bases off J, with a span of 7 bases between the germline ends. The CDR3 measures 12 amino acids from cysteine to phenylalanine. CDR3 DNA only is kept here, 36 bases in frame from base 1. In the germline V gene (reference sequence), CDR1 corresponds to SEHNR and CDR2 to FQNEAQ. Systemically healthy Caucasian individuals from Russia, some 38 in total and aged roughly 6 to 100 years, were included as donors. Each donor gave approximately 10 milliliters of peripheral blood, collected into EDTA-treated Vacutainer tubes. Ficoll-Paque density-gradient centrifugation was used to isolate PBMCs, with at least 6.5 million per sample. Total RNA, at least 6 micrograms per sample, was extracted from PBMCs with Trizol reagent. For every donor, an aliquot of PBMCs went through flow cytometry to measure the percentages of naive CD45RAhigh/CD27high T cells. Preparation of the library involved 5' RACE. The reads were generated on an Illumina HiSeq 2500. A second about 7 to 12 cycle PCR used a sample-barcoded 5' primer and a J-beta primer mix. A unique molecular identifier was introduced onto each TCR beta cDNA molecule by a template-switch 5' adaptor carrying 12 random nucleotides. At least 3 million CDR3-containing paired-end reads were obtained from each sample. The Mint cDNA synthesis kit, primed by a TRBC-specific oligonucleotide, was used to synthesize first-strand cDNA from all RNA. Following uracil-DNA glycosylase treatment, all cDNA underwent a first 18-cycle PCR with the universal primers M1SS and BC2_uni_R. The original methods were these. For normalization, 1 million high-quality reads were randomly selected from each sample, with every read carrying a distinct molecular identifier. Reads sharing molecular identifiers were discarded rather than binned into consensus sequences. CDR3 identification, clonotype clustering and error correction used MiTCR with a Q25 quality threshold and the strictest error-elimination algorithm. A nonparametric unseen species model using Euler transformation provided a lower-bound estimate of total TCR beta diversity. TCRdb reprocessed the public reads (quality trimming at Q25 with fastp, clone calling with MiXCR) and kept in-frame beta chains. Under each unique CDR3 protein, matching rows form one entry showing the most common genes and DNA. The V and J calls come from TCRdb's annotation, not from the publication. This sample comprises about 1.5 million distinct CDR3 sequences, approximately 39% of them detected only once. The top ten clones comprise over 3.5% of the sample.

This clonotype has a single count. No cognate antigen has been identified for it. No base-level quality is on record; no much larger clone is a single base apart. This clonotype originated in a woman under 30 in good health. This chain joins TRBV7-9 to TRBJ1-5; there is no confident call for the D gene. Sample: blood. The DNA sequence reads TGTGCCAGCAGCTCCCCCCCTCAGCCCCAGCATTTT. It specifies CASSSPPQPQHF. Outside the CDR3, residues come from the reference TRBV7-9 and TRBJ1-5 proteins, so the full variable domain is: DTGVSQNPRHKITKRGQNVTFRCDPISEHNRLYWYRQTLGQGPEFLTYFQNEAQLEKSRLLSDRFSAERPKGSFSTLEIQRTEQGDSAMYLCASSSPPQPQHFGDGTRLSIL.